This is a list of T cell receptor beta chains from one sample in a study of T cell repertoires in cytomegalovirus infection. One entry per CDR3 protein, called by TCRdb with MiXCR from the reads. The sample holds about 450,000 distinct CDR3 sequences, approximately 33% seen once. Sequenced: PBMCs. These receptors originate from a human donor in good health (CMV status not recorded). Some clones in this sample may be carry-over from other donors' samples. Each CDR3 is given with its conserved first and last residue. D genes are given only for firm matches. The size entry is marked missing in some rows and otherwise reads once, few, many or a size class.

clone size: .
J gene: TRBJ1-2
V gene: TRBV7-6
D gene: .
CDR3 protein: CASSLGTGVSNYGYPF
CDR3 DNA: TGTGCCAGCAGCTTAGGAACTGGAGTATCTAACTATGGCTACCCCTTC

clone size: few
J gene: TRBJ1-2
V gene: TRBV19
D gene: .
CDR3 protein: CASSPPGQSYGYTF
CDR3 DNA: TGTGCCAGTAGTCCCCCCGGACAGAGCTATGGCTACACCTTC

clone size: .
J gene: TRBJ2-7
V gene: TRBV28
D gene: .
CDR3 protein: CASSIKSEQYF
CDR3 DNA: TGTGCCAGCAGTATTAAAAGTGAGCAGTACTTC

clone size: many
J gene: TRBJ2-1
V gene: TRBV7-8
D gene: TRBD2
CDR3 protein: CASSLVRTSGGAQFF
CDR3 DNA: TGTGCCAGCAGCTTAGTTAGGACTAGCGGGGGGGCGCAGTTCTTC

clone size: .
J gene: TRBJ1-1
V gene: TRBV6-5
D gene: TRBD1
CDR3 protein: CASNPTGVNTEAFF
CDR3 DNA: TGTGCCAGCAATCCAACAGGGGTGAACACTGAAGCTTTCTTT

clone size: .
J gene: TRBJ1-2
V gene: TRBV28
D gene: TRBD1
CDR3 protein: CASSMTGNDGYTF
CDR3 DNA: TGTGCCAGCAGCATGACAGGGAATGATGGCTACACCTTC

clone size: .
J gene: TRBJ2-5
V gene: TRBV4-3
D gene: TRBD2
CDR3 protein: CASSLGGGGESQYF
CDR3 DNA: TGCGCCAGCAGCCTCGGGGGGGGGGGGGAGTCCCAGTACTTC

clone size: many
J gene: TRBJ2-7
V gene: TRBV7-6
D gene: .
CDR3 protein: CASSLLQGGDEQYF
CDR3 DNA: TGTGCCAGCAGCTTACTTCAGGGGGGAGACGAGCAGTACTTC

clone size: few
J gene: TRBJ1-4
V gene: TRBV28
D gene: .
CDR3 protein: CASSPIPGANEKLFF
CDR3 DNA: TGTGCCAGCAGTCCTATCCCAGGAGCTAATGAAAAACTGTTTTTT

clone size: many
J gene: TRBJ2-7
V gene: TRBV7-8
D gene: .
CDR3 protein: CASTADGLTYEQYF
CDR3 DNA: TGTGCCAGCACCGCGGACGGACTAACCTACGAGCAGTACTTC

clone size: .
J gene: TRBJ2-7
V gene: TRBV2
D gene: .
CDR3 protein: CASTRDRQEQSGYEQYF
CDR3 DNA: TGTGCCAGCACGCGGGACAGACAGGAACAGAGCGGCTACGAGCAGTACTTC

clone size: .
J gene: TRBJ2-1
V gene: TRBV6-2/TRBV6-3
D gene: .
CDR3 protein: CASSFTNGGINEQFF
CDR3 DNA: TGTGCCAGCAGTTTCACTAACGGGGGTATCAATGAGCAGTTCTTC

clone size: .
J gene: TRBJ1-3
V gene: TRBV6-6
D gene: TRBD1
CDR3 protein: CASSYSGQGDSGNTIYF
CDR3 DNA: TGTGCCAGCAGTTACTCGGGACAGGGAGACTCTGGAAACACCATATATTTT

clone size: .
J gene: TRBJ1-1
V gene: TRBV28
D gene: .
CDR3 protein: CASSLSAGGGGTEAFF
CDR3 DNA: TGTGCCAGCAGTTTATCGGCGGGGGGGGGGGGGACTGAAGCTTTCTTT

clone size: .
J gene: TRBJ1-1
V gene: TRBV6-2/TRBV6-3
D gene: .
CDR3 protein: CASAGNTEAFF
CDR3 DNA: TGTGCCAGCGCGGGGAACACTGAAGCTTTCTTT

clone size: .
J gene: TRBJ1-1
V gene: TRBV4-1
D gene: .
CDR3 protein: CASSQGGAEAFF
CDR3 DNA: TGCGCCAGCAGCCAGGGCGGCGCTGAAGCTTTCTTT

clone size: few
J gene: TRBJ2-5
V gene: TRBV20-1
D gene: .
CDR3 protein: CSAINSGKQETQYF
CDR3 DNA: TGCAGTGCTATTAACAGCGGAAAACAAGAGACCCAGTACTTC

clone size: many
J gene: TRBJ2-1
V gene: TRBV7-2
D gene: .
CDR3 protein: CASSLLGGLREQFF
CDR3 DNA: TGTGCCAGCAGCTTACTCGGGGGCCTTCGTGAGCAGTTCTTC

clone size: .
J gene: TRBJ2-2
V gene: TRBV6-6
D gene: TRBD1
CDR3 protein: CASSRRDSYTGELFF
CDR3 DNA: TGTGCCAGCAGTCGCCGGGACAGTTACACCGGGGAGCTGTTTTTT

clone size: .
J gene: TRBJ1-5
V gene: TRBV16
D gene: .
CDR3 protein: CASNGGDYQPQHF
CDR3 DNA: TGTGCCAGCAATGGGGGCGACTATCAGCCCCAGCATTTT

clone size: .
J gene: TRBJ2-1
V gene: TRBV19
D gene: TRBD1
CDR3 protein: CASSISGQGRLRSYNEQFF
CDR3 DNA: TGTGCCAGTAGTATCTCCGGACAGGGCAGACTTCGCTCCTACAATGAGCAGTTCTTC

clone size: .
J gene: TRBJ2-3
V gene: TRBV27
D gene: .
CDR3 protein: CASNAGPQYF
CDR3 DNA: TGTGCCAGCAATGCCGGGCCGCAGTATTTT